These 11 T cell receptor beta chains originate from one sample sequenced in a study of blood T cell repertoires in COVID-19. Sequencing was performed with immunoSEQ multiplex PCR; in TCRdb, only in-frame clones are kept and a portion is missing. The sample yields about 120,000 clones, about 86% seen once. Specimen: peripheral blood. Receptors originate from a woman aged 45-59 years with acute or convalescent COVID-19.

This chain connects TRBV18 to TRBJ1-1; possible D gene TRBD1, 6 bases. In germline, CDR1 is KGHSH, CDR2 LQKENI. This CDR3 has 13 residues. V was pared by 6 bases and J by 3 bases, with 11 bases between. CDR3 in DNA: TGTGCCAGCTCTATACAGGGTCACACTGAAGCTTTCTTT. The encoded protein is CASSIQGHTEAFF.

The chain uses TRBV14 and TRBJ1-2; D not certain. This CDR3 has 12 residues. Germline values: CDR1 SGHDN, CDR2 FVKESK. V lost 1 base, J lost 7 bases, and 7 bases lay in between. The CDR3 nucleotides read TGTGCCAGCAGCCAAGGATGGAGTGGCTACACCTTC. Translation gives CASSQGWSGYTF.

The chain has TRBV21-1 and TRBJ2-1; no check of the table's D call, TRBD2, against the DNA was made. TRBV21-1 counts as a pseudogene. The CDR3 is 18 residues long. The CDR3 loop is CASSKDNRGGRVGNEQFF. CDR3 sequence (DNA): TGTGCCAGCAGCAAAGATAATCGGGGCGGGAGGGTCGGCAATGAGCAGTTCTTC.

V is TRBV6-2 or TRBV6-3 and J is TRBJ2-7, with TRBD2 matching 14 bases. CDR3 length: 17 residues. The ends lost 0 bases at V and 4 bases at J; junction bases unmatched: 5. Germline assignment: CDR1 MNHEY and CDR2 SVGEGT. The CDR3 DNA follows: TGTGCCAGCAGTTACTCAAGACTAGCGGGGGGGCGTTACGAGCAGTACTTC. Translation gives CASSYSRLAGGRYEQYF.

The rearrangement links TRBV27 to TRBJ1-5; 10 bases fit TRBD1. Germline-derived CDR1 and CDR2 are MNHEY and SMNVEV (reference sequence). The V segment lost 3 bases and the J segment 7 bases; nucleotides outside the gene matches: 6. The CDR3 loop spans 15 amino acids. The CDR3 nucleotides read TGTGCCAGCAGTTTGCGACAGGGGGCGGAACAGCCCCAGCATTTT. It codes for CASSLRQGAEQPQHF.

The rearrangement uses TRBV24-1 and TRBJ1-5, with D hard to call. Germline V lookup: CDR1 KGHDR, CDR2 SFDVKD. With 3 bases removed from V and 9 bases from J, the gap between germline ends came to 14 bases. There are 14 residues in the CDR3. CDR3 DNA sequence: TGTGCCACCAGTGATGGCAGCGGGGTCGCGCCCCAGCATTTT. This encodes CATSDGSGVAPQHF.

The gene calls are TRBV3-1 (or the pseudogene TRBV3-2) and TRBJ1-5; D may be TRBD1 (6 bases). CDR3 size: 18 residues. V gave up 1 base and J gave up 0 bases, with 16 bases separating them. Germline-derived CDR1 and CDR2 are LGHDT and YNNKEL (reference sequence). In nucleotides, the CDR3 is TGTGCCAGCAGCCAAGGGACAGAATTATGCAATAGCAATCAGCCCCAGCATTTT. Protein sequence: CASSQGTELCNSNQPQHF.

The V and J genes are TRBV27 and TRBJ1-1; tentatively, D is TRBD1 (6 bases). The germline V and J ends were trimmed by 6 bases and 3 bases, with 20 bases remaining between them. This CDR3 has 16 residues. The germline CDR1 and CDR2 sequences are MNHEY and SMNVEV (reference sequence). The CDR3 nucleotides are TGTGCCAGCAGGGTCGGGACAAACTCGGGCCACACTGAAGCTTTCTTT. It codes for CASRVGTNSGHTEAFF.

The chain recombines TRBV12-3 or TRBV12-4 with TRBJ1-2; the D gene is possibly TRBD1 (6 bases). The CDR3 covers 11 residues. V lost 4 bases and J 12 bases, leaving 12 bases between the germline ends. The CDR3 loop reads CASSSTGFHTF. The CDR3 coding sequence is TGTGCCAGCAGTTCCACAGGGTTTCACACCTTC.

V is TRBV29-1 and J is TRBJ1-2, with D unresolved. Germline V gives CDR1 SQVTM, CDR2 ANQGSEA. The CDR3 loop spans 12 amino acids. Trimming took 4 bases from V and 3 from J, leaving 9 bases between them. CDR3 DNA sequence: TGCAGCGTTGTTCGGGTGTACTATGGCTACACCTTC. Encoded protein: CSVVRVYYGYTF.

This rearrangement joins TRBV7-9 to TRBJ1-2, with D perhaps TRBD1 (6 bases). Germline CDR1 is SEHNR and CDR2 is FQNEAQ (reference sequence). Trimming stripped 3 bases from V and 4 bases from J, with 9 bases between. This CDR3 has 13 residues. CDR3 sequence: CASSLGGAYGYTF. The CDR3 bases are TGTGCCAGCAGCTTGGGGGGGGCCTATGGCTACACCTTC.